This entry is about one TCR beta chain. Its cognate antigen is unknown. The entry originates in a study of OX40 agonist ivuxolimab in advanced cancers. Exclusion applied to patients with autoimmune disease history or systemic immunosuppression. The length of the CDR3 is 14 residues. Trimming took 8 bases from V and 3 from J; bases not matched to a gene: 5. Germline CDR1 SGHVS, CDR2 FNYEAQ. General study points: The antigens recognized by the expanded peripheral T cells, that is their antigen specificity, were not determined. Patients with a partial response at 0.1-3.0 mg/kg had among the lowest clonal expansion.

Profiled with immunoSEQ multiplex PCR; TCRdb holds only in-frame clones, not every one. Altogether 30,000 or so clones are present, more than 60% being singletons, with the ten largest covering roughly 14%. This material consisted of CD4+ or CD8+ T cells sorted from blood, taken in a trial of the OX40 agonist ivuxolimab. The clonotype was recovered from an adult with an advanced solid tumor such as melanoma, head and neck, liver or kidney cancer. The chain couples TRBV7-6 to TRBJ2-1, with 9 bases that match TRBD2. The CDR3 DNA is TGTGCCAGCCACAGCGGGGGGCTCTACAATGAGCAGTTCTTC. It yields the protein CASHSGGLYNEQFF.